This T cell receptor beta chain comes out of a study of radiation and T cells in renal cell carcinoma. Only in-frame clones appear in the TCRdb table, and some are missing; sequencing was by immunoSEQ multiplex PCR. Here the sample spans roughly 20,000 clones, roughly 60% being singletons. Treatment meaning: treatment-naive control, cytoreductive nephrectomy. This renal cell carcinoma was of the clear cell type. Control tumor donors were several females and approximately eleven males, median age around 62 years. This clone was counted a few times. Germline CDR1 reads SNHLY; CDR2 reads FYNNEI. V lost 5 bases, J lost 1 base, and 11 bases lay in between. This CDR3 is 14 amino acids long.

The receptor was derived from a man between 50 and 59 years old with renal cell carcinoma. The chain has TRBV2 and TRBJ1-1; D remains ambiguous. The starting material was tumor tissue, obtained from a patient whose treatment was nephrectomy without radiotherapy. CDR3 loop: CASSLGNPNTEAFF. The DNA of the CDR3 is TGTGCCAGCAGTTTAGGGAATCCGAACACTGAAGCTTTCTTT.